The 32 T cell receptor beta chains given below trace back to one sample, sequenced in a study of T cells after yellow fever vaccination (dated by TCRdb to the late 2010s). What this sample's treatment or condition label stands for: live attenuated yellow fever vaccine strain. Library preparation used 5' RACE. Sequencing instrument: Illumina HiSeq 2500. TCRdb passed the public sequencing reads through fastp at Q25 and MiXCR, retaining productive beta sequences. Each entry merges the rows of one CDR3 protein and shows their most common DNA and genes. The sample table lists roughly 330,000 distinct CDR3 sequences, around 6.8% of them with a count of one. 18% of the sample rests with the top ten. The material sequenced was PBMCs, taken roughly 47 days after the first yellow fever vaccination. The receptors derive from a man in his late teens or twenties who received the YFV17D yellow fever vaccine.

V gene TRBV7-8 combines with J gene TRBJ2-7; D not certain. This CDR3 contains 13 residues. Per germline, CDR1 SGHVS and CDR2 FQNEAQ. V was clipped by 1 base and J by 5 bases, with 9 bases between them. DNA for the CDR3: TGTGCCAGCAGCTTAGTCGGTCTAAACGAGCAGTACTTC. It translates to CASSLVGLNEQYF.

Ten or more counts support this clonotype. The rearrangement uses TRBV4-1 and TRBJ2-4; D assignment may be TRBD1 or TRBD2 (5 bases each). Germline CDR1 MGHRA, CDR2 YSYEKL. V was cut by 0 bases and J by 0 bases, with 9 bases left in between. The CDR3 has 16 amino acids. CDR3 DNA sequence: TGCGCCAGCAGCCAAGACCCGGGGCTAGCCAAAAACATTCAGTACTTC. This translates into CASSQDPGLAKNIQYF.

This chain connects TRBV29-1 to TRBJ1-5; a weak D match, TRBD1 (6 bases). Between the trimmed V and J ends, which lost 4 bases and 4 bases, there was a span of 14 bases. Germline-derived CDR1 and CDR2 are SQVTM and ANQGSEA. The CDR3 runs to 14 residues. This CDR3 is CSVVEGVGNQPQHF. The CDR3 DNA is TGCAGCGTTGTTGAGGGGGTCGGGAATCAGCCCCAGCATTTT.

This chain uses TRBV5-1 with TRBJ2-7; D is ambiguous. V was shortened by 5 bases and J by 0 bases, with 9 bases between the two germline ends. Germline V gene lookup returns CDR1 SGHRS and CDR2 YFSETQ. CDR3 length equals 13 residues. The CDR3 DNA sequence: TGCGCCAGCAGTCCCCTCAGCTCCTACGAGCAGTACTTC. As protein: CASSPLSSYEQYF.

DNA for the CDR3: TGCAGTGCCGACTGGCGGGAGCGGGGGAGAGAGACCCAGTACTTC. This translates into CSADWRERGRETQYF. The chain has TRBV20-1 and TRBJ2-5; the match to TRBD2 covers 8 bases. Germline CDR1 and CDR2: DFQATT and SNEGSKA (reference sequence). After removal of 6 bases from V and 4 bases from J, the junction contained 13 bases not matched to a gene. This CDR3 contains 15 residues.

The chain has TRBV27 and TRBJ1-1, with D unresolved. Germline lookup yields CDR1 MNHEY and CDR2 SMNVEV (reference sequence). CDR3 length: 12 residues. Trimming took 5 bases from V and 0 from J, leaving 4 bases between them. DNA for the CDR3: TGTGCCAGCAGTGCCTTGAACACTGAAGCTTTCTTT. This codes for CASSALNTEAFF.

This clonotype was seen a few times. V is TRBV6-1 and J is TRBJ2-2; weak D call: TRBD2 (7 bases). V lost 3 bases, J lost 3 bases, and 17 bases lay in between. Germline assignment: CDR1 MNHNS and CDR2 SASEGT. There are 17 residues in the CDR3. CDR3 bases: TGTGCCAGCAGTGACCTCGGGGGGCGGGTGGACACCGGGGAGCTGTTTTTT. As protein: CASSDLGGRVDTGELFF.

The chain joins TRBV4-1 to TRBJ1-2; no clear D gene. The CDR3 is 16 amino acids. CDR1 is MGHRA, CDR2 YSYEKL, per germline. Deletions cut 0 bases from V and 3 bases from J, with 14 bases between. In nucleotides, the CDR3 is TGCGCCAGCAGCCAAGAATCGTACGGGTCAGACTATGGCTACACCTTC. Encoded protein: CASSQESYGSDYGYTF.

The chain combines TRBV9 with TRBJ1-1; a possible D gene is TRBD1 (5 bases). CDR3 size: 14 residues. V gave up 2 bases and J gave up 1 base, with 9 bases separating them. Germline CDR1 is SGDLS and CDR2 is YYNGEE. Here the CDR3 reads CASSVVRGNTEAFF. The CDR3 DNA reads TGTGCCAGCAGCGTTGTAAGGGGGAACACTGAAGCTTTCTTT.

The CDR3 is CASSPGQGVNEKLFF. CDR3 DNA sequence: TGTGCCAGCAGCCCGGGACAGGGGGTTAATGAAAAACTGTTTTTT. The chain recombines TRBV7-9 with TRBJ1-4, with 11 bases lining up with TRBD1. Looked up from germline, CDR1 is SEHNR and CDR2 is FQNEAQ (reference sequence). The J segment lost 4 bases and the V segment lost 5 bases, leaving 3 bases of the junction unmatched. The CDR3 loop spans 15 amino acids.

This clonotype has more than one count but fewer than ten. V gene TRBV5-1 combines with J gene TRBJ1-1; D is possibly TRBD1 (5 bases). With 5 bases removed from V and 2 bases from J, the gap between germline ends came to 13 bases. There are 14 residues in the CDR3. Per the germline V gene, CDR1 is SGHRS and CDR2 is YFSETQ. The CDR3 region is CASRHQGANTEAFF. CDR3 nucleotide sequence: TGCGCCAGCAGGCACCAGGGAGCCAACACTGAAGCTTTCTTT.

This chain uses TRBV2 with TRBJ2-2, with 7 bases aligning to TRBD1. The CDR3 contains 15 residues. Germline V gene data show CDR1 as SNHLY and CDR2 as FYNNEI. V was pared by 6 bases and J by 1 base, with 5 bases of the junction left unmatched. Here the CDR3 DNA reads TGTGCCAGCAGAAGAGGGACAGAGAACACCGGGGAGCTGTTTTTT. It yields the protein CASRRGTENTGELFF.

The chain has TRBV4-3 and TRBJ2-7, with TRBD1 matching 9 bases. Germline lookup yields CDR1 LGHNA and CDR2 YSLEER. The CDR3 length is 15 residues. The J segment lost 3 bases and the V segment lost 0 bases, leaving 3 bases of the junction unmatched. CDR3 nucleotides: TGCGCCAGCAGCCAAGATGTGACAGGGGGCTACGAGCAGTACTTC. Protein: CASSQDVTGGYEQYF.

This clonotype has at least ten counts. The chain couples TRBV20-1 to TRBJ1-4; D is ambiguous. The CDR3 consists of 12 residues. Germline CDR1 DFQATT, CDR2 SNEGSKA (reference sequence). Trimming removed 3 bases at V and 9 bases at J, with 11 bases between. CDR3 protein: CSASSRPKKLFF. The CDR3 coding sequence is TGCAGTGCTAGTTCCAGGCCTAAAAAACTGTTTTTT.

The V call is TRBV10-1, the J call TRBJ2-7; 7 bases align to TRBD2. Per germline, CDR1 WNHNN and CDR2 SYGVQD (reference sequence). The CDR3 sequence is 16 residues long. The J segment lost 0 bases and the V segment lost 1 base, leaving 6 bases of the junction unmatched. CDR3 loop: CASSEYPGGFSYEQYF. In DNA form, the CDR3 reads TGCGCCAGCAGTGAGTACCCGGGGGGATTCTCCTACGAGCAGTACTTC.

This clonotype has a count of ten or more. This chain uses TRBV7-6 with TRBJ2-7; D is ambiguous. V was trimmed by 1 base and J by 3 bases, leaving 7 bases between them. Germline V lookup: CDR1 SGHVS, CDR2 FNYEAQ. The CDR3 consists of 13 residues. This CDR3 is CASSLDGFYEQYF. Here the CDR3 DNA reads TGTGCCAGCAGCTTAGACGGATTCTACGAGCAGTACTTC.

Many counts were recorded for this clonotype. The genes are TRBV29-1 and TRBJ1-5, with D possibly matching TRBD1 (5 bases). Germline values: CDR1 SQVTM, CDR2 ANQGSEA. The length of the CDR3 is 12 residues. The V and J ends lost 8 bases and 4 bases respectively, with 12 bases between them. The CDR3: CSIGDPNQPQHF. The DNA of the CDR3 is TGCAGCATCGGGGACCCAAATCAGCCCCAGCATTTT. The complete variable domain, with remaining parts taken from reference TRBV29-1 and TRBJ1-5, reads SAVISQKPSRDICQRGTSLTIQCQVDSQVTMMFWYRQQPGQSLTLIATANQGSEATYESGFVIDKFPISRPNLTFSTLTVSNMSPEDSSIYLCSIGDPNQPQHFGDGTRLSIL.

This clonotype was seen many times. V usage is TRBV4-1 and J usage is TRBJ1-2; D is undetermined. The CDR3 totals 16 residues. The V and J ends lost 5 bases and 8 bases respectively, with 24 bases between them. Germline V gives CDR1 MGHRA, CDR2 YSYEKL. CDR3 nucleotides: TGCGCCAGCAGCGCCCCCTGGAGGGCGGGTCCTAGAGGCTACACCTTC. Protein sequence: CASSAPWRAGPRGYTF.

There are a few counts of this clonotype. DNA for the CDR3: TGTGCCAGCAGTCATCAGGGGTATCAATCACCCCTCCACTTT. Its protein is CASSHQGYQSPLHF. The chain employs TRBV25-1 and TRBJ1-6; D might be TRBD1 (6 bases). Germline CDR1 MGHDK, CDR2 SYGVNS. There are 14 residues in the CDR3. The germline V and J ends were trimmed by 5 bases and 10 bases, with 15 bases remaining between them.

The rearrangement links TRBV12-5 to TRBJ2-7, with a weak D call TRBD1 (7 bases). The CDR3 is 16 residues long. Trimming shortened V by 2 bases and J by 3 bases, and 17 bases separated the two germline ends. Germline V gene data show CDR1 as LGHNT and CDR2 as FRNRAP. DNA of the CDR3: TGTGCTAGTGGTTTGACTAGCCGGGACAGTGGCTACGAGCAGTACTTC. It codes for CASGLTSRDSGYEQYF.

The chain has TRBV4-3 and TRBJ1-2; weak D call: TRBD1 (6 bases). With 0 bases removed from V and 4 bases from J, the gap between germline ends came to 15 bases. This CDR3 is built from 16 residues. Germline V gene lookup returns CDR1 LGHNA and CDR2 YSLEER. CDR3 residues: CASSQEVGHRTYGYTF. CDR3 in DNA: TGCGCCAGCAGCCAAGAGGTGGGACACAGGACCTATGGCTACACCTTC.

The chain carries TRBV7-9 and TRBJ2-5, with 8 nucleotides matching TRBD2. Looked up from germline, CDR1 is SEHNR and CDR2 is FQNEAQ (reference sequence). This CDR3 has 15 amino acids. The V segment lost 1 base and the J segment 2 bases; nucleotides outside the gene matches: 3. This chain's CDR3 is CASSLVQRGQETQYF. As DNA, the CDR3 is TGTGCCAGCAGCTTAGTTCAGCGGGGGCAAGAGACCCAGTACTTC.

The rearrangement joins TRBV5-1 to TRBJ2-1; no firm D call. Germline CDR1 is SGHRS and CDR2 is YFSETQ. The CDR3 has 11 amino acids. V lost 7 bases to trimming and J lost 5 bases, with 7 bases between them. CDR3 sequence: CASSPDNEQFF. CDR3 nucleotide sequence: TGCGCCAGCTCTCCCGACAATGAGCAGTTCTTC.

The table lists this clonotype with a few counts. This rearrangement joins TRBV7-3 to TRBJ2-2; D is ambiguous. Per germline, CDR1 SGHTA and CDR2 FQGTGA. CDR3 length: 17 amino acids. The germline V and J ends were trimmed by 1 base and 4 bases, with 16 bases remaining between them. CDR3 sequence (DNA): TGTGCCAGCAGCTTAAGGCCCGTAGCCCCGGGCACCGGGGAGCTGTTTTTT. Translating gives CASSLRPVAPGTGELFF.

This clonotype was recorded at least ten times. The chain recombines TRBV12-3 or TRBV12-4 with TRBJ2-7; D uncertain. The CDR3 length is 12 residues. The V and J ends lost 8 bases and 9 bases respectively, with 17 bases between them. CDR3: CASGHDTVGQYF. DNA for the CDR3: TGTGCCAGCGGCCACGACACGGTGGGGCAGTACTTC.

This clonotype was counted a few times. The V gene is TRBV19, the J gene TRBJ2-7, with 8 nucleotides matching TRBD1. Trimming removed 5 bases from V and 0 bases from J; junction bases left unmatched: 6. Germline lookup yields CDR1 LNHDA and CDR2 SQIVND (reference sequence). The length of the CDR3 is 15 residues. Here the CDR3 reads CASSHRDRPSYEQYF. CDR3 DNA sequence: TGTGCCAGTAGTCACCGGGACAGGCCCTCCTACGAGCAGTACTTC. Complete variable domain (other parts from reference TRBV19 and TRBJ2-7): DGGITQSPKYLFRKEGQNVTLSCEQNLNHDAMYWYRQDPGQGLRLIYYSQIVNDFQKGDIAEGYSVSREKKESFPLTVTSAQKNPTAFYLCASSHRDRPSYEQYFGPGTRLTVT.

This clonotype was recorded a few times. The V gene is TRBV4-2, the J gene TRBJ2-7, with TRBD2 identical over 10 bases. This CDR3 contains 17 residues. Germline-derived CDR1 and CDR2 are LGHNA and YNFKEQ. V lost 1 base to trimming and J lost 3 bases; unmatched junction nucleotides: 9. The CDR3 bases are TGTGCCAGCAGCCAAGCAACTGTACTAGCGGGAAACTACGAGCAGTACTTC. It encodes CASSQATVLAGNYEQYF.

The V gene is TRBV6-6, the J gene TRBJ1-5; maybe TRBD1 (5 bases). This CDR3 spans 13 amino acids. The germline V and J ends were trimmed by 4 bases and 7 bases, with 11 bases remaining between them. Germline V lookup: CDR1 MNHNY, CDR2 SVGAGI (reference sequence). DNA of the CDR3: TGTGCCAGCAGTTCCCAGGGTTGGCAGCCCCAGCATTTT. It translates to CASSSQGWQPQHF.

The table lists this clonotype with many counts. The rearrangement joins TRBV25-1 to TRBJ2-2; a weak D match, TRBD2 (6 bases). Germline values: CDR1 MGHDK, CDR2 SYGVNS. This CDR3 has 19 residues. V was pared by 4 bases and J by 2 bases, with 23 bases between. This chain's CDR3 is CASSVLGGNLKDNTGELFF. CDR3 nucleotides: TGTGCCAGCAGTGTCCTGGGGGGAAACCTAAAAGATAACACCGGGGAGCTGTTTTTT.

The V and J genes are TRBV7-2 and TRBJ2-1; tentatively, D is TRBD1 (6 bases). The CDR3 runs 17 residues. V lost 1 base to trimming and J lost 6 bases, with 19 bases between them. CDR1 and CDR2 (germline): SGHTA, FQGNSA. For the CDR3, the DNA is TGTGCCAGCAGCTTAGGGGTGGGGGCTGGCCGGGGCAATGAGCAGTTCTTC. Encoded protein: CASSLGVGAGRGNEQFF.

The chain carries TRBV7-2 and TRBJ2-4, with 10 bases aligning to TRBD2. This CDR3 has 15 amino acids. The V gene end was trimmed by 8 bases and the J gene end by 0 bases; junction bases not matched to a gene: 4. Per the germline V gene, CDR1 is SGHTA and CDR2 is FQGNSA. In DNA, the CDR3 is TGTGCCAGCTCCAGCGGGGGGGGAGCCAAAAACATTCAGTACTTC. Its protein product is CASSSGGGAKNIQYF.

The chain carries TRBV30 and TRBJ1-1; no reliable D call. There are 14 residues in the CDR3. From germline, CDR1 is GTSNPN and CDR2 SVGIG (reference sequence). The V end was cut by 0 bases, the J end by 4 bases, with 12 bases between. As DNA, the CDR3 is TGTGCCTGGAGTGTACCCGGGCTGGGCACTGAAGCTTTCTTT. It encodes CAWSVPGLGTEAFF.